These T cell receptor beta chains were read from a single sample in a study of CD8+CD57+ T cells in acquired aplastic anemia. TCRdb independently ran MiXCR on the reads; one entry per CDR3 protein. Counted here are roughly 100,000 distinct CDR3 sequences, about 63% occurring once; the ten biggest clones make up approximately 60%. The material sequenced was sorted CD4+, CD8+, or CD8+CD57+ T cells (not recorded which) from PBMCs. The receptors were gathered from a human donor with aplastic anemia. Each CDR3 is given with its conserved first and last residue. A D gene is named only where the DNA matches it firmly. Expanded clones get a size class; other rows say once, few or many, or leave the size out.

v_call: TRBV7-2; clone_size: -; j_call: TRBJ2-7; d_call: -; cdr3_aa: CASSQPRGYEQYF; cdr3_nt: TGTGCCAGCAGCCAACCCCGCGGATACGAGCAGTACTTC
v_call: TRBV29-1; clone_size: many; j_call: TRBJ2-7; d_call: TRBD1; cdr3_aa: CSVRDRENYEQYF; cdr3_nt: TGCAGCGTCCGGGACAGGGAGAACTACGAGCAGTACTTC
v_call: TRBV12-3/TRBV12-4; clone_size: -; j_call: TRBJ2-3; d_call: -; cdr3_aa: CASSLVGSDTQYF; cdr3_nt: TGTGCCAGCAGTTTAGTGGGGTCAGATACGCAGTATTTT
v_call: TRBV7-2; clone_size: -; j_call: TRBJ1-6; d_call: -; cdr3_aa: CASSLAALLDSSSPLHF; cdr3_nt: TGTGCCAGCAGCTTAGCGGCTCTACTGGACAGCTCTTCACCCCTCCACTTT
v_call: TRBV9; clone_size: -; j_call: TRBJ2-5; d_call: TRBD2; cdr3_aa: CASSLRTSGSGETQYF; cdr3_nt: TGTGCCAGCAGCTTAAGGACTAGCGGGAGCGGGGAGACCCAGTACTTC
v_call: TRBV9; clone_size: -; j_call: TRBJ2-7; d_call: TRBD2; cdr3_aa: CASSLGAGVYF; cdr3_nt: TGTGCCAGCAGCTTAGGGGCGGGAGTGTACTTC
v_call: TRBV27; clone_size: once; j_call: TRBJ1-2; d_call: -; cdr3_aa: CASSLAGRMWNGYTF; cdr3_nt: TGTGCCAGCAGTTTAGCTGGGCGAATGTGGAATGGCTACACCTTC
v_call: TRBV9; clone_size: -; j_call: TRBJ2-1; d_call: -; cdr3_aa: CASTREENYNEQFF; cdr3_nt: TGTGCCAGCACCCGCGAGGAGAACTACAATGAGCAGTTCTTC
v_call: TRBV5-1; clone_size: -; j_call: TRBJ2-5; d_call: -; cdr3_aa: CASSLWDQETQYF; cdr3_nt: TGCGCCAGCAGCTTGTGGGACCAAGAGACCCAGTACTTC
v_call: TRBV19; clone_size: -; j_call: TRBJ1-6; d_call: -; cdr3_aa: CASSREVPNSPLHF; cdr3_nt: TGTGCCAGTAGTCGGGAAGTGCCCAATTCACCCCTCCACTTT
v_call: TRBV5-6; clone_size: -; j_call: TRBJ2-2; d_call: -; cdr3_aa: CASSRPGAGELFF; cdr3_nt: TGTGCCAGCAGCCGTCCAGGCGCCGGGGAGCTGTTTTTT
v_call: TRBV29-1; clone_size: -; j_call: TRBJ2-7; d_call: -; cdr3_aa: CSVENTLGYEQYF; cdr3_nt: TGCAGCGTTGAAAACACCTTAGGTTACGAGCAGTACTTC
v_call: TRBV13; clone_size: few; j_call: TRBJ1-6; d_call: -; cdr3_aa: CASSLGQSFTLHF; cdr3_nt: TGTGCCAGCAGCTTAGGCCAAAGTTTCACCCTCCACTTT
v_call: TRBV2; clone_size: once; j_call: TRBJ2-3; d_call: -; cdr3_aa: CASSEWVDTQYF; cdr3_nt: TGTGCCAGCAGTGAATGGGTAGATACGCAGTATTTT
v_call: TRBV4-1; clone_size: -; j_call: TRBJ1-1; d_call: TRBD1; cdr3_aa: CASSQKQGIGGGPNEAFF; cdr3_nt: TGCGCCAGCAGCCAAAAACAGGGGATCGGAGGGGGCCCGAATGAAGCTTTCTTT
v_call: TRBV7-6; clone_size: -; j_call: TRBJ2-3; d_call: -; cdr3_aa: CASSQTVSTDTQYF; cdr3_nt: TGTGCCAGCAGCCAGACAGTTAGCACAGATACGCAGTATTTT
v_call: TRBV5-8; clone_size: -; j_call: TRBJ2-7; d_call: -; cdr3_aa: CASSLGPGWYEQYF; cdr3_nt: TGTGCCAGCAGCTTGGGACCGGGTTGGTACGAGCAGTACTTC
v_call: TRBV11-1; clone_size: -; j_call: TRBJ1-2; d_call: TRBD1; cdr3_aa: CASSFSGTGGFYGYTF; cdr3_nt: TGTGCCAGCAGCTTTTCCGGGACAGGGGGATTCTATGGCTACACCTTC
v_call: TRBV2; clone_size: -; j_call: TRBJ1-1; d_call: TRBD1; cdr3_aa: CAWVQGLNTEAFF; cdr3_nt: TGTGCCTGGGTACAGGGGTTGAACACTGAAGCTTTCTTT
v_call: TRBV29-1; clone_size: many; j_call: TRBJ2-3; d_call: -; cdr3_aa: CSVWGGRGDTQYF; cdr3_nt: TGCAGCGTTTGGGGGGGGCGCGGAGATACGCAGTATTTT
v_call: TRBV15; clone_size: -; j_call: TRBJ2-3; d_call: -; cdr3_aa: CATSRGTLSDTQYF; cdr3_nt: TGTGCCACCAGCAGAGGAACACTCTCAGATACGCAGTATTTT
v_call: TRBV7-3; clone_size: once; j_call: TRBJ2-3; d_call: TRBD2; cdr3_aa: CASSLSGGARDTQYF; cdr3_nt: TGTGCCAGCAGCCTTAGCGGGGGGGCCCGGGATACGCAGTATTTT
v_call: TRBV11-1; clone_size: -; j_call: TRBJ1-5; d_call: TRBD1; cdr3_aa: CASSPGDRGLNQPQHF; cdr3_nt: TGTGCCAGCAGCCCTGGAGACAGGGGACTTAATCAGCCCCAGCATTTT
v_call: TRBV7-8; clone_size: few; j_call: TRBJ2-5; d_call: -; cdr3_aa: CASSFNQETQYF; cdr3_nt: TGTGCCAGCAGCTTCAACCAGGAGACCCAGTACTTC
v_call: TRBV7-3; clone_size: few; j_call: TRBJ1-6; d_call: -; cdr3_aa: CASSRGGEGSPLHF; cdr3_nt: TGTGCCAGCAGCCGGGGAGGGGAGGGCTCACCCCTCCACTTT
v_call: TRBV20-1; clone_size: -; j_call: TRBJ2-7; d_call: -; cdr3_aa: CSARGDTYEQYF; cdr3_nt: TGCAGTGCTAGAGGCGACACCTACGAGCAGTACTTC
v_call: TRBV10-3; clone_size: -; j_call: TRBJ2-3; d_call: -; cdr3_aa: CAISGTGTTDTQYF; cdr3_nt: TGTGCCATCAGTGGAACCGGGACAACAGATACGCAGTATTTT
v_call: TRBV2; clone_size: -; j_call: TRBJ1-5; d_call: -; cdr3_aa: CASSEVGAYSNQPQHF; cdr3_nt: TGTGCCAGCAGTGAGGTGGGAGCGTATAGCAATCAGCCCCAGCATTTT
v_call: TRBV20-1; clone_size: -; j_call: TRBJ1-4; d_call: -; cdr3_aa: CSATHWETNEKLFF; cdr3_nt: TGCAGTGCTACTCATTGGGAAACTAATGAAAAACTGTTTTTT
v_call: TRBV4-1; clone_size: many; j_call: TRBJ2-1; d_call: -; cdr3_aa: CASSQGPKNEQFF; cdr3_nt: TGCGCCAGCAGCCAAGGACCAAAGAATGAGCAGTTCTTC
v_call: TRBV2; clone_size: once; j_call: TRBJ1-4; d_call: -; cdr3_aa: CASTEEGEKLFF; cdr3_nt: TGTGCCTCCACGGAGGAGGGTGAAAAACTGTTTTTT
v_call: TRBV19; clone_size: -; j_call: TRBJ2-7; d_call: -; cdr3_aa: CASSSTGRSYEQYF; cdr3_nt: TGTGCCAGTAGTTCGACAGGGAGGTCCTACGAGCAGTACTTC
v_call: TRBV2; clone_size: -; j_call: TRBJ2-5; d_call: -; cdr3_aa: CASGGGTYEETQYF; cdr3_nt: TGTGCCAGCGGCGGAGGGACCTACGAAGAGACCCAGTACTTC
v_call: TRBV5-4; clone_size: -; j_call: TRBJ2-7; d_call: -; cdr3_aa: CASSFRASEAYEQYF; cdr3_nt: TGTGCCAGCAGCTTTAGGGCCTCCGAGGCCTACGAGCAGTACTTC
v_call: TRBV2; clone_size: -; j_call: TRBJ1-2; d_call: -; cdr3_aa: CASIFPQDSIYGYTF; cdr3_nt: TGTGCCAGCATTTTCCCACAGGACAGTATCTATGGCTACACCTTC
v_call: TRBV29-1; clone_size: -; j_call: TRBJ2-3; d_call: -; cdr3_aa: CSVPRGAGESDTQYF; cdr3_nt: TGCAGCGTCCCGAGGGGAGCGGGTGAATCGGATACGCAGTATTTT
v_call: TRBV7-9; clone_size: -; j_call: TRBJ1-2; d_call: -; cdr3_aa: CASSSQPTGSYGYTF; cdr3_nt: TGTGCCAGCAGCTCCCAACCCACGGGGAGCTATGGCTACACCTTC
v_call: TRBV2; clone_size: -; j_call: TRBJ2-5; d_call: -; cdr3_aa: CASTPDILSETQYF; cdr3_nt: TGTGCCAGCACTCCTGATATTTTGTCGGAGACCCAGTACTTC
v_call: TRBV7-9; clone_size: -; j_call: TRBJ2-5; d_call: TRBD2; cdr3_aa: CASSLIQGGETQYF; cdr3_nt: TGTGCCAGCAGCTTGATCCAGGGAGGGGAGACCCAGTACTTC
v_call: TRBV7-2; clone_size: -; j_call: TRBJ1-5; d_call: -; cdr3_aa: CASSFDNQPQHF; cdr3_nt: TGTGCCAGCAGCTTTGATAATCAGCCCCAGCATTTT
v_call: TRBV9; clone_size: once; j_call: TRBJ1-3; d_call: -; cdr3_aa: CASSADISGNTIYF; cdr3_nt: TGTGCCAGCAGCGCCGACATCTCTGGAAACACCATATATTTT
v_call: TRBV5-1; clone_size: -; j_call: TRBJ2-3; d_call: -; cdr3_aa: CASSLSPTDTQYF; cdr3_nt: TGCGCCAGCAGCTTGTCGCCCACAGATACGCAGTATTTT
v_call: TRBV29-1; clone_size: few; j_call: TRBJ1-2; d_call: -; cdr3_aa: CSVEMGDGYGYTF; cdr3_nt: TGCAGCGTTGAGATGGGGGACGGCTATGGCTACACCTTC
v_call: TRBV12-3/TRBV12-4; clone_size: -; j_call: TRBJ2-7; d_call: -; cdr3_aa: CASMTGTGGTYEQYF; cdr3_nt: TGTGCCAGCATGACAGGGACTGGCGGGACCTACGAGCAGTACTTC
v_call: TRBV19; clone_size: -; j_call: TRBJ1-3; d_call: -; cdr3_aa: CASSIAPDGGNTIYF; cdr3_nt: TGTGCCAGTAGTATAGCGCCAGACGGAGGAAACACCATATATTTT
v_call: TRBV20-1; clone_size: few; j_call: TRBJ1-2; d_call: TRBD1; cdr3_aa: CSARDPDRGNYGYTF; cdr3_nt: TGCAGTGCTAGAGATCCCGACAGGGGTAATTATGGCTACACCTTC
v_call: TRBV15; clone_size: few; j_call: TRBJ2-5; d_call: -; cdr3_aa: CATSRVRPVLETQYF; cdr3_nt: TGTGCCACCAGCAGAGTTCGCCCTGTGTTAGAGACCCAGTACTTC
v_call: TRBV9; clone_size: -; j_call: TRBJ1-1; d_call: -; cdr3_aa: CASSPEEGGGTEAFF; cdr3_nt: TGTGCCAGCAGCCCAGAGGAGGGGGGCGGCACTGAAGCTTTCTTT
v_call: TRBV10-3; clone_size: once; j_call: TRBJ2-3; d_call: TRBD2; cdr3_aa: CAIGGVDTQYF; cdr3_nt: TGTGCCATCGGGGGGGTAGATACGCAGTATTTT